This record covers a single TCR beta chain. Sequenced by immunoSEQ multiplex PCR; TCRdb stores in-frame clones only, minus some. The repertoire holds 300,000 to 350,000 clones, with 75% to 90% as singletons. The V end lost 5 bases, the J end lost 1 base, and 15 bases lay between the germline ends. CDR3 length equals 15 residues. Germline V lookup: CDR1 MNHEY, CDR2 SVGEGT. This sample is drawn from a study of blood T cell repertoires in COVID-19. The TCR sequence derives from a man aged 18 to 29 with active or convalescent COVID-19. The V call is TRBV6-2 or TRBV6-3, the J call TRBJ2-7; D is perhaps TRBD2 (5 bases). Material: peripheral blood. CDR3 protein: CASSPVPSRSYEQYF. For the CDR3, the DNA is TGTGCCAGCAGTCCAGTTCCTAGCAGGTCCTACGAGCAGTACTTC.